Below, one TCR beta chain is given with its context. The data stem from a study of control samples from healthy donors and cancer patients. The CDR3 covers 16 residues. Germline assignment: CDR1 SEHNR and CDR2 FQNEAQ (reference sequence). Trimming took 3 bases from V and 0 from J, leaving 13 bases between them. The assay was immunoSEQ multiplex PCR, and TCRdb's table has in-frame clones only and misses some. Seen here are over 45,000 clones, roughly nine tenths observed once, and the top ten hold more than 1.5%. The V call is TRBV7-9, the J call TRBJ2-3, with D perhaps matching TRBD1 (5 bases). The TCR sequence derives from a middle-aged man with colorectal cancer. The material sequenced was PBMCs. The CDR3 DNA sequence: TGTGCCAGCAGCTTGTATTTGACAGCTAGCACAGATACGCAGTATTTT. This translates into CASSLYLTASTDTQYF.